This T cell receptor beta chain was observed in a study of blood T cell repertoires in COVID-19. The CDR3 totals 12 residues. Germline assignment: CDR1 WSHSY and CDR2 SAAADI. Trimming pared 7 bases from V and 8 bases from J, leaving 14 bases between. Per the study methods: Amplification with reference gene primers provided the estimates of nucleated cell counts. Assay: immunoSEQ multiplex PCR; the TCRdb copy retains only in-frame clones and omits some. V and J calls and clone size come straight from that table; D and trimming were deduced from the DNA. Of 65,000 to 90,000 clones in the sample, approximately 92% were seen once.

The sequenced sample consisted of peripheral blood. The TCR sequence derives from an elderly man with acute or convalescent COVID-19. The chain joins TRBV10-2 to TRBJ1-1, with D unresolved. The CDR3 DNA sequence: TGCGCCAGCAACCCGGGAGGCGGGGAAGCTTTCTTT. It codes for CASNPGGGEAFF.